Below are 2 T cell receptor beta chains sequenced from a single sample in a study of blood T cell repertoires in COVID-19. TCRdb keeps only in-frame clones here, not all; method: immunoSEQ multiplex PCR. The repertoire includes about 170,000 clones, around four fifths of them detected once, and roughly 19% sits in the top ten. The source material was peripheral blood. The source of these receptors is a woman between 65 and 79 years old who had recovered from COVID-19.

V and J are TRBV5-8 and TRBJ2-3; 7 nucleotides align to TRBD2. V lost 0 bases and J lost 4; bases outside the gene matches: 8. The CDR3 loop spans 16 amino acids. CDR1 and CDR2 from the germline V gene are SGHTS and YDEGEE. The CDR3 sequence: CASSLGPSGGADTQYF. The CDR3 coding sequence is TGTGCCAGCAGCTTGGGTCCTAGCGGTGGGGCAGATACGCAGTATTTT.

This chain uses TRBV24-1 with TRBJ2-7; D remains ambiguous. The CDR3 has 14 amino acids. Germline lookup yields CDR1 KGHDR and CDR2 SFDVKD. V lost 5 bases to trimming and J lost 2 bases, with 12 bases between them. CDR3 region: CATSVSVPTYEQYF. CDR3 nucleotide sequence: TGTGCCACCAGTGTGTCAGTCCCCACCTACGAGCAGTACTTC.